This T cell receptor (beta chain) was retrieved from a study of cytomegalovirus exposure and HLA in healthy donors. Study-level results: Cytomegalovirus-associated status was assigned to approximately 160 TCR beta chains.

V lost 5 bases and J lost 1, with 8 bases in between. This CDR3 has 13 amino acids. The germline V gene encodes CDR1 SSHAT and CDR2 FNYEAQ (reference sequence). 60 Vbeta and 13 Jbeta primers were used in PCR. Assay used: immunoSEQ multiplex PCR; TCRdb lists only in-frame clones, some missing. Of 150,000 to 200,000 clones listed, around 68% are singletons. A note on this clone: The antigen is unknown.

Sequencing was done on a sample of PBMCs. The chain uses TRBV7-7 and TRBJ2-5; maybe TRBD1 (5 bases). The TCR sequence derives from a girl between 5 and 17 years old in good health and CMV-seronegative. In nucleotides, the CDR3 is TGTGCCAGCAGCCCCGACAGCCAAGAGACCCAGTACTTC. Translating gives CASSPDSQETQYF.